These 26 T cell receptor beta chains were sequenced from one sample in a study of T cells in Graves' hyperthyroidism and ophthalmopathy. Amplified TCR beta CDR3 regions came from RNA transcripts. Carried out on the TCR CDR3, a first-round RT-PCR used the HTBI primer set. TCRdb fed the multiplex PCR reads into MiXCR, producing one record per CDR3 protein. The table records 490,000 or so distinct CDR3 sequences, 15% to 20% of them present only once. Sample: blood. All receptors come from a woman in her 30s with Graves' ophthalmopathy.

This clonotype was seen ten or more times. The V gene is TRBV7-2, the J gene TRBJ2-3, with 7 bases aligning to TRBD1. The germline V gene encodes CDR1 SGHTA and CDR2 FQGNSA. Unmatched junction bases numbered 7, after V lost 2 bases and J lost 8 bases. The CDR3 covers 14 residues. CDR3 sequence (DNA): TGTGCCAGCAGCTTACCGCAGGGGGACGGTACGCAGTATTTT. This translates into CASSLPQGDGTQYF.

V gene TRBV14 combines with J gene TRBJ1-2; 8 positions agree with TRBD1. The V and J ends lost 0 bases and 1 base, in that order; junction bases with no gene match: 7. The CDR3 spans 17 residues. Per germline, CDR1 SGHDN and CDR2 FVKESK. Here the CDR3 reads CASSQDLRTGLNYGYTF. The CDR3 DNA reads as TGTGCCAGCAGCCAAGATTTACGGACAGGGCTTAACTATGGCTACACCTTC.

This clonotype has at least ten counts. The gene calls are TRBV6-1 and TRBJ2-1, with 12 bases fitting TRBD2. This CDR3 contains 17 residues. V trimming: 5 bases; J trimming: 10 bases; junction bases outside the gene matches: 15. From germline, CDR1 is MNHNS and CDR2 SASEGT. The CDR3 sequence: CASSPIFLAGGPREQFF. CDR3 sequence (DNA): TGTGCCAGCAGTCCTATTTTTCTAGCGGGAGGGCCAAGGGAGCAGTTCTTC.

This clonotype was counted only a few times. The chain is built from TRBV3-1 and TRBJ1-2, with 10 bases identical to TRBD1. The germline V gene encodes CDR1 LGHDT and CDR2 YNNKEL (reference sequence). This CDR3 has 15 residues. With 4 bases clipped from V and 4 bases from J, the junction kept 6 bases outside the gene matches. For the CDR3, the DNA is TGTGCCAGCAGCCTAGGACAGGGGGTTCCCTATGGCTACACCTTC. Translated: CASSLGQGVPYGYTF.

This clonotype was seen many times. The V gene is TRBV28, the J gene TRBJ1-4; tentative D call: TRBD1 (6 bases). V was clipped by 5 bases and J by 7 bases, with 14 bases between them. The germline V gene has CDR1 MDHEN and CDR2 SYDVKM. This CDR3 is 14 amino acids long. The CDR3 region is CASSPRGGREKLFF. The DNA for the CDR3 is TGTGCCAGCAGTCCCAGGGGAGGGCGTGAAAAACTGTTTTTT.

This clonotype was observed many times. The chain is built from TRBV18 and TRBJ2-7, with D tentatively TRBD2 (5 bases). CDR1 and CDR2 from the germline V gene are KGHSH and LQKENI. V lost 3 bases, J lost 3 bases, and 12 bases lay in between. The CDR3 runs to 14 residues. CDR3 DNA sequence: TGTGCCAGCTCACCGAAAGGACTTGACTACGAGCAGTACTTC. Translation gives CASSPKGLDYEQYF.

The rearrangement uses TRBV6-5 and TRBJ2-7, with 8 bases aligning to TRBD1. The CDR3 spans 15 residues. Losses at the gene ends were 2 bases for V and 1 base for J; bases not matched to a gene: 4. Germline V CDR1 and CDR2: MNHEY, SVGAGI. The DNA of the CDR3 is TGTGCCAGCAGTTACGAAGGGACAGGTTCCTACGAGCAGTACTTC. Translating gives CASSYEGTGSYEQYF.

This clonotype was counted only a few times. The chain links TRBV6-1 to TRBJ2-5; D is ambiguous. The germline V and J ends were trimmed by 5 bases and 5 bases, with 9 bases remaining between them. The CDR3 is made up of 12 amino acids. Germline CDR1 and CDR2: MNHNS and SASEGT. This CDR3 is CASSSITETQYF. Here the CDR3 DNA reads TGTGCCAGCAGTTCAATAACGGAGACCCAGTACTTC.

This clonotype was seen ten or more times. J is TRBJ2-5 and V is TRBV2; TRBD2 is a possible D gene (6 bases). This CDR3 contains 14 residues. Germline V lookup: CDR1 SNHLY, CDR2 FYNNEI. Trimming pared 11 bases from V and 2 bases from J, leaving 18 bases between. The CDR3 protein is CAGRWDAGQETQYF. CDR3 DNA sequence: TGTGCCGGCCGATGGGACGCGGGACAAGAGACCCAGTACTTC.

This clonotype was seen at least ten times. The chain uses TRBV7-2 and TRBJ2-2; the D is unclear. The germline V gene has CDR1 SGHTA and CDR2 FQGNSA. The CDR3 contains 16 residues. V was pared by 5 bases and J by 4 bases, with 17 bases between. The CDR3 reads CASSHPAGWGTGELFF. The DNA for the CDR3 is TGTGCCAGCAGCCATCCCGCTGGGTGGGGCACCGGGGAGCTGTTTTTT.

The chain combines TRBV5-5 with TRBJ1-2; 8 bases line up with TRBD1. The V segment lost 3 bases and the J segment 4 bases; nucleotides outside the gene matches: 8. Germline V gene data show CDR1 as SGHKS and CDR2 as YYEKEE (reference sequence). This CDR3 spans 15 amino acids. The CDR3 here is CASSWPRGRSYGYTF. CDR3 in DNA: TGTGCCAGCAGCTGGCCCAGGGGGCGCAGCTATGGCTACACCTTC.

Ten or more counts support this clonotype. J is TRBJ1-6 and V is TRBV6-1; D gene ambiguous. V lost 4 bases and J 8 bases, leaving 12 bases between the germline ends. Germline assignment: CDR1 MNHNS and CDR2 SASEGT. The CDR3 loop spans 14 amino acids. The CDR3 DNA is TGTGCCAGCAGTGGCGGGCCAAGGGATTCACCCCTCCACTTT. Its protein product is CASSGGPRDSPLHF.

In this sample, this clonotype turned up many times. The V and J genes are TRBV5-6 and TRBJ2-3; 11 nucleotides agree with TRBD2. The CDR3 extends over 17 amino acids. J lost 7 bases, V lost 3 bases, and 13 bases had no gene match. Per germline, CDR1 SGHDT and CDR2 YYEEEE. The CDR3 loop is CASSSVLTSGSVNTQYF. Written as DNA, the CDR3 is TGTGCCAGCAGCTCCGTACTAACTAGCGGGAGCGTTAATACGCAGTATTTT.

This clonotype appeared a single time. A much larger clone is a single base away; this may be a read error. This chain connects TRBV11-3 to TRBJ2-1, with a tentative D call TRBD2 (5 bases). Per germline, CDR1 SGHNT and CDR2 YENEEA. CDR3 length: 15 amino acids. CDR3 protein: CASSLRGRSYNGQFF. The DNA of the CDR3 is TGTGCCAGCAGCTTAAGAGGGAGAAGCTACAATGGGCAGTTCTTC.

As regards this clonotype: A much larger clone differs by one base, so this may be a read error. The CDR3 bases are TGTGCCAGCAGCCGCACCCCTAACAATGAGCGGTTCTTC. This codes for CASSRTPNNERFF. The chain uses TRBV3-1 and TRBJ2-1, with D hard to call. The CDR3 runs to 13 residues. The V gene's germline CDR1 is LGHDT and CDR2 YNNKEL (reference sequence).

This clonotype appeared many times. The chain joins TRBV7-9 to TRBJ2-3, with TRBD2 matching over 7 bases. The V and J ends lost 11 bases and 6 bases, in that order; junction bases with no gene match: 17. The length of the CDR3 is 15 residues. Germline values: CDR1 SEHNR, CDR2 FQNEAQ (reference sequence). CDR3 DNA: TGTGCCGGGAGGTTTGCGGGAGACCCATCGGATACGCAGTATTTT. Protein: CAGRFAGDPSDTQYF.

This clonotype showed up just a few times. The chain is built from TRBV24-1 and TRBJ1-5; D is unresolved. The CDR3 is 15 amino acids. Germline V gene sequence: CDR1 KGHDR, CDR2 SFDVKD. V shed 4 bases and J shed 2 bases, with 11 bases lying between them. CDR3 in amino acids: CATSDPAGGNQPQHF. In DNA, the CDR3 is TGTGCCACCAGTGACCCGGCCGGGGGCAATCAGCCCCAGCATTTT.

A few counts support this clonotype. The V gene is TRBV9, the J gene TRBJ1-2; TRBD1 agrees at 8 bases. Looked up from germline, CDR1 is SGDLS and CDR2 is YYNGEE. The CDR3 length is 15 residues. V dropped 3 bases and J dropped 8; count of bases not matched to a gene: 12. The DNA for the CDR3 is TGTGCCAGCAGCGCCTTTCCAGGGGGCGCGGGCGGCTACACCTTC. Encoded protein: CASSAFPGGAGGYTF. Full variable domain (outside the CDR3, taken from reference TRBV9 and TRBJ1-2): DSGVTQTPKHLITATGQRVTLRCSPRSGDLSVYWYQQSLDQGLQFLIQYYNGEERAKGNILERFSAQQFPDLHSELNLSSLELGDSALYFCASSAFPGGAGGYTFGSGTRLTVV.

The chain employs TRBV6-1 and TRBJ2-7, with no clear D. Germline V gene sequence: CDR1 MNHNS, CDR2 SASEGT. Trimming took off 7 bases at V and 5 bases at J, with 12 bases between the two ends. The length of the CDR3 is 12 residues. The CDR3 here is CASTIKRDEQYF. For the CDR3, the DNA is TGTGCCAGCACAATTAAACGGGACGAGCAGTACTTC.

As to this clonotype: This may arise from a read error, as a much more abundant clone is one base away. The chain has TRBV2 and TRBJ1-1, with unresolved D. Germline values: CDR1 SNHLY, CDR2 FYNNEI. This CDR3 comprises 13 residues. The CDR3 spells CASSGQAGTEALF. In DNA, the CDR3 is TGTGCCAGCAGTGGGCAGGCCGGCACTGAAGCTCTCTTT.

There are a few counts of this clonotype. The chain is built from TRBV25-1 and TRBJ2-5, with 7 bases aligning to TRBD1. This CDR3 region has 17 residues. Germline-derived CDR1 and CDR2 are MGHDK and SYGVNS. The V segment lost 1 base and the J segment 1 base; nucleotides outside the gene matches: 9. DNA of the CDR3: TGTGCCAGCAGTGAATCGTCCGGACAGGCCTCCCAAGAGACCCAGTACTTC. It is translated as CASSESSGQASQETQYF. Looking up the rest from reference TRBV25-1 and TRBJ2-5 gives the full variable domain: EADIYQTPRYLVIGTGKKITLECSQTMGHDKMYWYQQDPGMELHLIHYSYGVNSTEKGDLSSESTVSRIRTEHFPLTLESARPSHTSQYLCASSESSGQASQETQYFGPGTRLLVL.

The rearrangement joins TRBV28 to TRBJ2-5, with 16 bases identical to TRBD2. Germline V gene lookup returns CDR1 MDHEN and CDR2 SYDVKM. The CDR3 loop spans 15 amino acids. The V gene end was trimmed by 2 bases and the J gene end by 10 bases; junction bases not matched to a gene: 4. CDR3 nucleotide sequence: TGTGCCAGCAGTTTACGGGGACTAGCGGGAGGGCTCCAGTACTTC. It yields the protein CASSLRGLAGGLQYF.

This clonotype appeared many times. The chain recombines TRBV20-1 with TRBJ1-5, with a tentative D call TRBD1 (6 bases). The CDR3 totals 16 residues. V shed 6 bases and J shed 0 bases, with 18 bases lying between them. Germline loops: CDR1 DFQATT, CDR2 SNEGSKA (reference sequence). As DNA, the CDR3 is TGCAGTGCAACCGGCCCTGACAGGAATAGCAATCAGCCCCAGCATTTT. Its protein product is CSATGPDRNSNQPQHF.

This clonotype was counted many times. The chain recombines TRBV2 with TRBJ2-1; no clear D. The germline V gene has CDR1 SNHLY and CDR2 FYNNEI. The CDR3 is 11 amino acids. Deletions cut 6 bases from V and 10 bases from J, with 10 bases between. The CDR3 DNA sequence: TGTGCCAGCAGACGACCGGACGAGCAGTTCTTC. Its translation: CASRRPDEQFF.

In its sample, this clonotype was seen many times. This chain connects TRBV30 to TRBJ1-2; a possible D gene is TRBD1 (5 bases). The CDR3 loop spans 13 amino acids. Per the germline V gene, CDR1 is GTSNPN and CDR2 is SVGIG (reference sequence). V was shortened by 4 bases and J by 4 bases, with 13 bases between the two germline ends. For the CDR3, the DNA is TGTGCCTGGACCACACAGAGGGGCTATGGCTACACCTTC. Its translation is CAWTTQRGYGYTF.

This clonotype was seen ten or more times. The V call is TRBV7-9, the J call TRBJ1-4; TRBD1 might be the D (5 bases). V was shortened by 3 bases and J by 8 bases, with 13 bases between the two germline ends. Germline loops: CDR1 SEHNR, CDR2 FQNEAQ (reference sequence). CDR3 size: 14 residues. The CDR3 DNA reads as TGTGCCAGCAGCTTCCCTCAGGGAGGAGAAAAACTGTTTTTT. Encoded protein: CASSFPQGGEKLFF.